Only one count was recorded for the clone carrying this T cell receptor (beta chain). The identical CDR3 is also encoded by other nucleotide sequences in the sample. This CDR3 spans 15 amino acids. Trimming shortened V by 5 bases and J by 0 bases, and 14 bases separated the two germline ends. Germline assignment: CDR1 SGHTA and CDR2 FQGNSA. The repertoire was sequenced with immunoSEQ multiplex PCR; TCRdb's copy has only in-frame clones and lacks some. Of fewer than 85,000 clones in the sample, 86% were seen once. These data come from a study of OX40 agonist ivuxolimab in advanced cancers. The source was CD4+ or CD8+ T cells sorted from blood, collected in a trial of the OX40 agonist ivuxolimab. V is TRBV7-2 and J is TRBJ2-7; D is ambiguous. The sequence came from an adult with an advanced solid tumor such as melanoma, head and neck, liver or kidney cancer. CDR3 DNA: TGTGCCAGCAGCCGAGCCTCGGGCCCCTCCTACGAGCAGTACTTC. Protein sequence: CASSRASGPSYEQYF.